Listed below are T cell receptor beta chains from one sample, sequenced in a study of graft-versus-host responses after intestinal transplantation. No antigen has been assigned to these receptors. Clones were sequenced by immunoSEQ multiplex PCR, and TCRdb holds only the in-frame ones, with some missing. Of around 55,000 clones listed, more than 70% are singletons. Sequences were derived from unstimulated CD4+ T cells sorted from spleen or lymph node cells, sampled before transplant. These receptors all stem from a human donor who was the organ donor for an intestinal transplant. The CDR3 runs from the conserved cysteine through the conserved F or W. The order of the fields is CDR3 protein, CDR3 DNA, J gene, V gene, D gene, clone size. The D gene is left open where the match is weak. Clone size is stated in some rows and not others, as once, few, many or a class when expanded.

CDR3 protein: CASSLYGTSGRSGTDTQYF
CDR3 DNA: TGTGCCAGCAGTTTATACGGGACTAGCGGGAGGAGCGGCACAGATACGCAGTATTTT
J gene: TRBJ2-3
V gene: TRBV28
D gene: TRBD2
clone size: .

CDR3 protein: CASSPRGTGDETQYF
CDR3 DNA: TGTGCCAGTAGTCCACGGGGGACAGGGGACGAGACCCAGTACTTC
J gene: TRBJ2-5
V gene: TRBV19
D gene: TRBD1
clone size: .

CDR3 protein: CASRGPVREQFF
CDR3 DNA: TGTGCCAGCAGGGGCCCGGTCCGGGAGCAGTTCTTC
J gene: TRBJ2-1
V gene: TRBV7-9
D gene: .
clone size: once

CDR3 protein: CASSAWLAGEQFF
CDR3 DNA: TGTGCCAGCAGTGCTTGGCTAGCGGGGGAGCAGTTCTTC
J gene: TRBJ2-1
V gene: TRBV6-4
D gene: TRBD2
clone size: .

CDR3 protein: CASISVAGGNNEQFF
CDR3 DNA: TGTGCCAGTATTTCTGTGGCGGGAGGCAATAATGAGCAGTTCTTC
J gene: TRBJ2-1
V gene: TRBV19
D gene: TRBD2
clone size: .

CDR3 protein: CASSFLAGAGAETQYF
CDR3 DNA: TGTGCCAGCAGTTTCCTAGCGGGAGCTGGGGCAGAGACCCAGTACTTC
J gene: TRBJ2-5
V gene: TRBV28
D gene: TRBD2
clone size: .

CDR3 protein: CASSPFVRRLGFNLDPYEQYF
CDR3 DNA: TGTGCCAGCTCACCATTCGTTCGGAGACTAGGTTTTAACCTAGACCCCTACGAGCAGTACTTC
J gene: TRBJ2-7
V gene: TRBV18
D gene: .
clone size: .

CDR3 protein: CASSLETGGTGYTF
CDR3 DNA: TGTGCCAGCAGCTTGGAGACAGGGGGGACTGGCTACACCTTC
J gene: TRBJ1-2
V gene: TRBV5-4
D gene: TRBD1
clone size: few

CDR3 protein: CASSPGDNYGYTF
CDR3 DNA: TGTGCCAGCAGTCCAGGGGATAACTATGGCTACACCTTC
J gene: TRBJ1-2
V gene: TRBV28
D gene: .
clone size: .

CDR3 protein: CASSDRSSSTDTQYF
CDR3 DNA: TGCGCCAGCAGCGACAGGTCCTCTAGCACAGATACGCAGTATTTT
J gene: TRBJ2-3
V gene: TRBV5-1
D gene: .
clone size: .

CDR3 protein: CASSHTGTGTEAFF
CDR3 DNA: TGTGCCAGCAGCCACACAGGGACGGGCACTGAAGCTTTCTTT
J gene: TRBJ1-1
V gene: TRBV28
D gene: .
clone size: once

CDR3 protein: CATSRAFQGNEQYF
CDR3 DNA: TGTGCCACCAGCAGAGCCTTCCAGGGCAACGAGCAGTACTTC
J gene: TRBJ2-7
V gene: TRBV15
D gene: .
clone size: .

CDR3 protein: CASSLGGQGAETQYF
CDR3 DNA: TGTGCCAGCAGTTTAGGTGGTCAGGGGGCAGAGACCCAGTACTTC
J gene: TRBJ2-5
V gene: TRBV28
D gene: TRBD1
clone size: .

CDR3 protein: CASSQGTGWGKNIQYF
CDR3 DNA: TGTGCCAGCAGCCAGGGGACAGGGTGGGGCAAAAACATTCAGTACTTC
J gene: TRBJ2-4
V gene: TRBV14
D gene: TRBD1
clone size: .

CDR3 protein: CASRIQASYEQYF
CDR3 DNA: TGCGCCAGCAGGATACAGGCCTCCTACGAGCAGTACTTC
J gene: TRBJ2-7
V gene: TRBV5-1
D gene: .
clone size: .

CDR3 protein: CAYNRQGRTEAFF
CDR3 DNA: TGTGCCTACAATCGACAGGGGAGAACTGAAGCTTTCTTT
J gene: TRBJ1-1
V gene: TRBV30
D gene: TRBD1
clone size: few

CDR3 protein: CASSKFLRSENTGDRPDTQYF
CDR3 DNA: TGTGCCAGCAGCAAATTTCTGCGATCCGAAAACACAGGGGACCGACCAGATACGCAGTATTTT
J gene: TRBJ2-3
V gene: TRBV21-1
D gene: .
clone size: once

CDR3 protein: CASTPVQRGANTGELFF
CDR3 DNA: TGTGCCAGCACCCCCGTCCAGCGGGGCGCGAACACCGGGGAGCTGTTTTTT
J gene: TRBJ2-2
V gene: TRBV5-4
D gene: TRBD2
clone size: .

CDR3 protein: CASSYQTVDEAFF
CDR3 DNA: TGTGCCAGCAGTTACCAAACGGTAGATGAAGCTTTCTTT
J gene: TRBJ1-1
V gene: TRBV6-6
D gene: .
clone size: .

CDR3 protein: CASSFLAGPGERQYF
CDR3 DNA: TGTGCCAGCAGTTTTTTAGCGGGCCCAGGGGAGAGGCAGTATTTT
J gene: TRBJ2-3
V gene: TRBV7-2
D gene: .
clone size: .

CDR3 protein: CASSLAPQGNAGELFF
CDR3 DNA: TGTGCCAGCAGCTTAGCCCCCCAGGGTAATGCCGGGGAGCTGTTTTTT
J gene: TRBJ2-2
V gene: TRBV7-8
D gene: .
clone size: .

CDR3 protein: CASSLGQVTDTQYF
CDR3 DNA: TGTGCCAGCAGCCTGGGCCAGGTCACAGATACGCAGTATTTT
J gene: TRBJ2-3
V gene: TRBV5-8
D gene: .
clone size: once

CDR3 protein: CASSVTGLYGYTF
CDR3 DNA: TGTGCCAGCAGTGTGACAGGGTTATATGGCTACACCTTC
J gene: TRBJ1-2
V gene: TRBV28
D gene: TRBD1
clone size: .

CDR3 protein: CASRARAGLTSGANVLTF
CDR3 DNA: TGTGCCAGTAGGGCAAGGGCAGGGCTGACTTCTGGGGCCAACGTCCTGACTTTC
J gene: TRBJ2-6
V gene: TRBV19
D gene: .
clone size: .

CDR3 protein: CASNPRGGNTEAFF
CDR3 DNA: TGTGCCAGCAATCCGAGGGGGGGGAACACTGAAGCTTTCTTT
J gene: TRBJ1-1
V gene: TRBV7-2
D gene: .
clone size: .

CDR3 protein: CASSSPVRHQETQYF
CDR3 DNA: TGTGCCAGCAGTTCCCCTGTGCGGCACCAAGAGACCCAGTACTTC
J gene: TRBJ2-5
V gene: TRBV28
D gene: .
clone size: .

CDR3 protein: CASRRRQTSSYNEQFF
CDR3 DNA: TGTGCCAGTAGACGGAGGCAGACGAGCTCCTACAATGAGCAGTTCTTC
J gene: TRBJ2-1
V gene: TRBV19
D gene: .
clone size: .

CDR3 protein: CASRYRGGGEQYF
CDR3 DNA: TGTGCCAGCAGGTATAGGGGGGGAGGCGAGCAGTACTTC
J gene: TRBJ2-7
V gene: TRBV27
D gene: .
clone size: .

CDR3 protein: CAWSVPGSYGYTF
CDR3 DNA: TGTGCCTGGAGTGTACCGGGTTCCTATGGCTACACCTTC
J gene: TRBJ1-2
V gene: TRBV30
D gene: .
clone size: .

CDR3 protein: CASSYRDRGVSGNQPQHF
CDR3 DNA: TGTGCCAGTAGCTACCGGGACAGGGGGGTTTCGGGCAATCAGCCCCAGCATTTT
J gene: TRBJ1-5
V gene: TRBV19
D gene: TRBD1
clone size: .

CDR3 protein: CASSNRGGTNEKLFF
CDR3 DNA: TGTGCCAGCAGTAACAGGGGAGGAACTAATGAAAAACTGTTTTTT
J gene: TRBJ1-4
V gene: TRBV2
D gene: TRBD1
clone size: .

CDR3 protein: CASSQDLRELPTDTQYF
CDR3 DNA: TGCGCCAGCAGCCAAGATCTCCGGGAGCTACCCACAGATACGCAGTATTTT
J gene: TRBJ2-3
V gene: TRBV4-3
D gene: .
clone size: .

CDR3 protein: CASSPNSGQGKTQYF
CDR3 DNA: TGCGCCAGCAGCCCTAATTCAGGACAGGGGAAGACCCAGTACTTC
J gene: TRBJ2-5
V gene: TRBV5-1
D gene: TRBD1
clone size: .